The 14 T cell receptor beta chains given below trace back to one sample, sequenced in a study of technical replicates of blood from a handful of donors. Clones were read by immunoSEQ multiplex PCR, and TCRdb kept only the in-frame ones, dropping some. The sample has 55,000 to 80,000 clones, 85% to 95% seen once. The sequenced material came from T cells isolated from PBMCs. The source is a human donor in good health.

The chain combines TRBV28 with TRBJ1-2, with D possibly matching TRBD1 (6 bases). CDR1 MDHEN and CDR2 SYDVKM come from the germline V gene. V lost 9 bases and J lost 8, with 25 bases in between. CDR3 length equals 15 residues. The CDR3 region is CASREGGTRIGGYTF. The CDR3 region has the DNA TGTGCCAGTAGGGAGGGGGGGACAAGAATAGGGGGCTACACCTTC.

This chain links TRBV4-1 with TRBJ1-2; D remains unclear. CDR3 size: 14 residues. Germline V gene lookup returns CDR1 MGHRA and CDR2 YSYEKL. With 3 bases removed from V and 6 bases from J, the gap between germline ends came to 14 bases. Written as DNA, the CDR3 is TGCGCCAGCAGCCAGGTGGCAGTCACCAATGGCTACACCTTC. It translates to CASSQVAVTNGYTF.

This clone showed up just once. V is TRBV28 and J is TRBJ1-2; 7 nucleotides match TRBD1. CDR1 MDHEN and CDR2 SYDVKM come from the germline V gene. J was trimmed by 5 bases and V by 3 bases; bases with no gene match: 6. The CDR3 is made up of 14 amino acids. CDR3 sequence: CASSLQQGRYGYTF. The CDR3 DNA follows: TGTGCCAGCAGTTTGCAACAGGGGCGGTATGGCTACACCTTC.

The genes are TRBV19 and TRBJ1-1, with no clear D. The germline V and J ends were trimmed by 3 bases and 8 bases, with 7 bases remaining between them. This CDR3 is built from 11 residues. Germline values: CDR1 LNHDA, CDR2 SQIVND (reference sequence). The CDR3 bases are TGTGCCAGTAGTATCCGCGGGGAAGCTTTCTTT. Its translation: CASSIRGEAFF.

This CDR3 is CASQGRANEKLFF. Here the CDR3 DNA reads TGTGCCAGCCAGGGGAGGGCTAATGAAAAACTGTTTTTT. J is TRBJ1-4 and V is TRBV19, with D possibly being TRBD1 (6 bases). This CDR3 is 13 amino acids long. CDR1 is LNHDA and CDR2 is SQIVND in the germline V gene (reference sequence). Trimming stripped 9 bases from V and 3 bases from J, with 11 bases between.

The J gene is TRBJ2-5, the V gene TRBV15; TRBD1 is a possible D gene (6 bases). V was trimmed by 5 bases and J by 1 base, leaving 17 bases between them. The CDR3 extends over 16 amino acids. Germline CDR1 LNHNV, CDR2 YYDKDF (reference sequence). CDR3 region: CATSHPRDTLQETQYF. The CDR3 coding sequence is TGTGCCACCAGCCACCCCCGGGACACCCTCCAAGAGACCCAGTACTTC.

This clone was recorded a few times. CDR3 nucleotides: TGTGCCAGCAGCGTAGTGGTGGGGGACAGGGGCACTGAAGCTTTCTTT. This gives the protein CASSVVVGDRGTEAFF. This chain connects TRBV9 to TRBJ1-1, with 10 bases lining up with TRBD1. The CDR3 covers 16 residues. Trimming took 0 bases from V and 4 from J; bases not matched to a gene: 6. Germline values: CDR1 SGDLS, CDR2 YYNGEE.

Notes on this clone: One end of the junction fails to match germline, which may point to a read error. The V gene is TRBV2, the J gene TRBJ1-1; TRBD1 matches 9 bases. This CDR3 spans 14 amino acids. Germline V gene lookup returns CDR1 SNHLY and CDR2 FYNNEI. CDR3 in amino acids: CASSPDRDRVAVYF. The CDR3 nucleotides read TGTGCCAGCAGTCCCGACCGGGACAGGGTAGCAGTTTACTTT.

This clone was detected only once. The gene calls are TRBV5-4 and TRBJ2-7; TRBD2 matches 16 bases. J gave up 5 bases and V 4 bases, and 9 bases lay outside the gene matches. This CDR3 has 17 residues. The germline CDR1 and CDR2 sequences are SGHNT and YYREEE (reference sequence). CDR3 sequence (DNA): TGTGCCAGCAGCACCGGGACTAGCGGGGGGGCCCCCAACGAGCAGTACTTC. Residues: CASSTGTSGGAPNEQYF. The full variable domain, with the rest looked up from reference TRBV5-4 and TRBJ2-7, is ETGVTQSPTHLIKTRGQQVTLRCSSQSGHNTVSWYQQALGQGPQFIFQYYREEENGRGNFPPRFSGLQFPNYSSELNVNALELDDSALYLCASSTGTSGGAPNEQYFGPGTRLTVT.

The CDR3 DNA reads as TGTGCCACCTCAGGGGGGCTAACAGGGGCATATAGCAATCAGCCCCAGCATTTT. This gives the protein CATSGGLTGAYSNQPQHF. The rearrangement links TRBV19 to TRBJ1-5, with 7 bases lining up with TRBD1. Germline V gene lookup returns CDR1 LNHDA and CDR2 SQIVND (reference sequence). This CDR3 contains 18 residues. V was pared by 10 bases and J by 0 bases, with 18 bases of the junction left unmatched.

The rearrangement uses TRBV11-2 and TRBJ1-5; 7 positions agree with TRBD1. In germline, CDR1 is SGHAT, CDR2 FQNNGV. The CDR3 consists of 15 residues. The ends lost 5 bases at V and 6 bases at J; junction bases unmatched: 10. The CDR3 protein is CASSPTGVVGQPQHF. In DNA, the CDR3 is TGTGCCAGCAGCCCCACAGGGGTCGTCGGTCAGCCCCAGCATTTT.

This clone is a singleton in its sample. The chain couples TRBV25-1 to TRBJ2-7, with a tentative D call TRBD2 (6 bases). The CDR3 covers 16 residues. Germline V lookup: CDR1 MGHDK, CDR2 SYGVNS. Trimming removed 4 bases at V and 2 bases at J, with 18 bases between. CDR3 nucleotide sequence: TGTGCCAGCAGTGCAAGTTACACCTCGGGGGCCTACGAGCAGTACTTC. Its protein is CASSASYTSGAYEQYF.

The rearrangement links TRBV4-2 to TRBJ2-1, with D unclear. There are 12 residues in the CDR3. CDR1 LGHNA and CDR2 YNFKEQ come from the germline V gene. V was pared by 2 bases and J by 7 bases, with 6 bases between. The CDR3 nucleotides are TGTGCCAGCAGCCAACCCGGGAATGAGCAGTTCTTC. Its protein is CASSQPGNEQFF.

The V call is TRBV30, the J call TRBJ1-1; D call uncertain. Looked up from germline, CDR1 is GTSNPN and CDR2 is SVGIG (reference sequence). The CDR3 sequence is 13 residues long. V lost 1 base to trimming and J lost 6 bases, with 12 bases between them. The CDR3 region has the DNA TGTGCCTGGAGTGATGGGAGAGCATCTGAAGCTTTCTTT. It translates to CAWSDGRASEAFF.